These T cell receptor beta chains were read from a single sample in a study of blood T cell repertoires in COVID-19. Produced via immunoSEQ multiplex PCR; TCRdb's table is partial and in-frame only. Of 350,000 or so clones listed, 90% are singletons. The sequenced material came from peripheral blood. The origin of the receptors is a man between 18 and 29 years old with active or convalescent COVID-19. The CDR3 runs from the conserved cysteine through the conserved F or W. A D gene is named only where the DNA matches it firmly. Some rows mark clone size as missing; the rest say once, few, many or name a class of expanded clone.

>TRBV7-2|TRBD2|15|TRBJ2-7|-
TGTGCCAGCAGCCCTAGGACTAGCGGGGGCTACGAGCAGTACTTC
CASSPRTSGGYEQYF
>TRBV6-2/TRBV6-3|-|19|TRBJ1-1|-
TGTGCCAGCAGTTACAAGTCGACAGGCCTTTCTTACCTGAACACTGAAGCTTTCTTT
CASSYKSTGLSYLNTEAFF
>TRBV2|-|17|TRBJ2-2|-
TGTGCCAGCAGTGAAGCGGTTGGACACTTGAACACCGGGGAGCTGTTTTTT
CASSEAVGHLNTGELFF
>TRBV4-2|-|15|TRBJ1-2|-
TGTGCCAGCAGCCAAGAGGGCCAAGCCTCCTATGGCTACACCTTC
CASSQEGQASYGYTF
>TRBV7-8|TRBD1|15|TRBJ1-6|few
TGTGCCAGCAGCTTAGGAGACAGGGTAAATTCACCCCTCCACTTT
CASSLGDRVNSPLHF
>TRBV28|-|14|TRBJ2-7|-
TGTGCCAGCAGGGAAGAACTAGCTCTGCACGAGCAGTACTTC
CASREELALHEQYF
>TRBV9|-|15|TRBJ2-1|-
TGTGCCAGTCAAAGGGGGGGACTGCAATACAATGAGCAGTTCTTC
CASQRGGLQYNEQFF
>TRBV24-1|TRBD1|16|TRBJ2-1|once
TGTGCCACCAGTGAACCCGCCGGGACAGACTACAATGAGCAGTTCTTC
CATSEPAGTDYNEQFF
>TRBV27|TRBD2|18|TRBJ2-5|-
TGTGCCAGCAGGACAGGGAAGTACACTAGCGGGACAAAAGAGACCCAGTACTTC
CASRTGKYTSGTKETQYF
>TRBV7-8|TRBD2|18|TRBJ2-7|few
TGTGCCAGCAGCAAAGGACACTTCACTAGCGGGAATCCCTACGAGCAGTACTTC
CASSKGHFTSGNPYEQYF
>TRBV2|-|14|TRBJ2-7|-
TGTGCCAGCTCTATCGTCATTGCGTCCTACGAGCAGTACTTC
CASSIVIASYEQYF
>TRBV10-3|TRBD2|18|TRBJ2-7|-
TGTGCCATCAGTGAGACAGCTTTGGCGGGAGGGATATCCTACGAGCAGTACTTC
CAISETALAGGISYEQYF
>TRBV3-1/TRBV3-2|-|14|TRBJ2-5|-
TGTGCCAGCAGCCCCCGGACAGAACAAGAGACCCAGTACTTC
CASSPRTEQETQYF
>TRBV3-1/TRBV3-2|TRBD2|18|TRBJ2-5|-
TGTGCCAGCAGCCATCGAACTAGCGGGAGGATTAGGGAAGAGACCCAGTACTTC
CASSHRTSGRIREETQYF
>TRBV7-8|-|14|TRBJ2-7|-
TGTGCCAGCAGCCGGGGTGCGACTTCCTACGAGCAGTACTTC
CASSRGATSYEQYF
>TRBV5-1|TRBD1|15|TRBJ2-1|-
TGCGCCAGCAGCGTGACAGGGGGGTGGGTCAATGAGCAGTTCTTC
CASSVTGGWVNEQFF
>TRBV4-3|-|17|TRBJ1-4|-
TGCGCCAGCAGCCAAGATCTGATAACAGTAACTAATGAAAAACTGTTTTTT
CASSQDLITVTNEKLFF
>TRBV6-6|TRBD1|15|TRBJ2-7|-
TGTGCCAGCAGTTCGATCAGAGGACAGGGCCACGAGCAGTACTTC
CASSSIRGQGHEQYF
>TRBV6-2/TRBV6-3|-|13|TRBJ1-2|-
TGTGCCAGCAGTTACGGGACAAGCTATGGCTACACCTTC
CASSYGTSYGYTF
>TRBV7-6|TRBD2|15|TRBJ2-7|-
TGTGCCAGCAGCTCCCGGACTAGCGGGGGCTACGAGCAGTACTTC
CASSSRTSGGYEQYF
>TRBV7-9|-|14|TRBJ2-7|-
TGTGCCAGCAGCTTTGGGACATCAAGGAACGAGCAGTACTTC
CASSFGTSRNEQYF
>TRBV11-2|-|14|TRBJ2-7|-
TGTGCCAGCAGCTTCCCCACTATTACCTACGAGCAGTACTTC
CASSFPTITYEQYF
>TRBV4-1|-|15|TRBJ2-7|many
TGCGCCAGCAGCCAAGATCGGGGGAGCCTCTACGAGCAGTACTTC
CASSQDRGSLYEQYF
>TRBV28|TRBD1|13|TRBJ1-2|-
TGTGCCAGCAGAGGACAGGGGGCGCCGGGCTACACCTTC
CASRGQGAPGYTF
>TRBV18|TRBD2|16|TRBJ2-1|-
TGTGCCAGCTCACTCACCGGGACTAGCGAGAACAATGAGCAGTTCTTC
CASSLTGTSENNEQFF
>TRBV6-1|TRBD1|15|TRBJ1-2|-
TGTGCCAGCAGTGAAGCCTGGACAGGCCCCTATGGCTACACCTTC
CASSEAWTGPYGYTF
>TRBV7-9|-|13|TRBJ2-7|-
TGTGCCAGCAGCCACACAGGGAGCCACGAGCAGTACTTC
CASSHTGSHEQYF